Presented here are 2 T cell receptor beta chains from one specimen sequenced in a study of human T cells and chemical hapten exposure. Each CDR3 protein gets one entry after TCRdb re-called the RACE reads with MiXCR. The data contain 52,000 or so distinct CDR3 sequences, roughly a tenth of them seen just once; the ten biggest clones take up 9.6%. Time point defined: pre-sensitization, week 0. As for treatment: therapeutic diphenylcyclopropenone sensitization with weekly scalp DPC. Here the sequenced sample was whole blood, taken in connection with sensitization to the hapten diphenylcyclopropenone (DPC). Every receptor here comes from a man between 35 and 55 years old with alopecia areata. Some clones in this sample may be carry-over from other donors' samples.

This clonotype was recorded a few times. V usage is TRBV15 and J usage is TRBJ2-1; D might be TRBD2 (6 bases). V was pared by 0 bases and J by 2 bases, with 8 bases between. The CDR3 covers 15 residues. The germline V gene has CDR1 LNHNV and CDR2 YYDKDF (reference sequence). The CDR3 bases are TGTGCCACCAGCAGAGAAGCGGGCGCCTACAATGAGCAGTTCTTC. Encoded protein: CATSREAGAYNEQFF.

As DNA, the CDR3 is TGCGCCAGCAGGGGCAGCTACAATGAGCAGTTCTTC. Translating it yields CASRGSYNEQFF. This chain joins TRBV5-1 and TRBJ2-1; D not resolved. Germline CDR1 is SGHRS and CDR2 is YFSETQ. Trimming removed 5 bases from V and 3 bases from J, with 6 bases in between. This CDR3 region has 12 residues.